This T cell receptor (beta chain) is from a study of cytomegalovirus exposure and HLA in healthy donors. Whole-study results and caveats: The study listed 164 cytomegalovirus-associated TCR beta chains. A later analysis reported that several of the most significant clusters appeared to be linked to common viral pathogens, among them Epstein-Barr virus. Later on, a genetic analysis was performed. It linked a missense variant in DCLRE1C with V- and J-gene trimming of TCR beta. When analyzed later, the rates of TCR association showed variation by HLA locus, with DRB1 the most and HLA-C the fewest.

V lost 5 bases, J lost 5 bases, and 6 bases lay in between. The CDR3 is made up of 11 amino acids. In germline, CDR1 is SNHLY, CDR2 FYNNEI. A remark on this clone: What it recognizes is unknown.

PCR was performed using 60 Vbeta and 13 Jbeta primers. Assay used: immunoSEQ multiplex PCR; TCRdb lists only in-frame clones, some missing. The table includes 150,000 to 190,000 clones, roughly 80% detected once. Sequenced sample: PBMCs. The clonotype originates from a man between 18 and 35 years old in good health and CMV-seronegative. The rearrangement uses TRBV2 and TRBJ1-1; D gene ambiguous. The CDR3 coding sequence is TGTGCCAGCAGTCCCCGGACTGAAGCTTTCTTT. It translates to CASSPRTEAFF.